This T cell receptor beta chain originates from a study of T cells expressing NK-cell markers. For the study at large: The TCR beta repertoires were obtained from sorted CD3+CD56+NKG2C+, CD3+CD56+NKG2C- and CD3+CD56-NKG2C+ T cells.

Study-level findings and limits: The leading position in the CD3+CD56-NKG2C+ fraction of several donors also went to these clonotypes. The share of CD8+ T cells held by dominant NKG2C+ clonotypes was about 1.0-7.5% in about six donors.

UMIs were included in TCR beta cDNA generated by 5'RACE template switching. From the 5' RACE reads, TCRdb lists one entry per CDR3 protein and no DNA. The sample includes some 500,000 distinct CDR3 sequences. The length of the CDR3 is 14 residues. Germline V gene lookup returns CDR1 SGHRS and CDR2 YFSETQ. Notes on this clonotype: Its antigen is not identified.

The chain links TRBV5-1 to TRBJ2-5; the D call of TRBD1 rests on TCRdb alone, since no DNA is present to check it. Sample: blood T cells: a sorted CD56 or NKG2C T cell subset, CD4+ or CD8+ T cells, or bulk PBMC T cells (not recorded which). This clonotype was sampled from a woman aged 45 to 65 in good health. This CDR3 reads CASARVPGQETQYF. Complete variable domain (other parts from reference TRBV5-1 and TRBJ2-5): KAGVTQTPRYLIKTRGQQVTLSCSPISGHRSVSWYQQTPGQGLQFLFEYFSETQRNKGNFPGRFSGRQFSNSRSEMNVSTLELGDSALYLCASARVPGQETQYFGPGTRLLVL.